This T cell receptor beta chain was documented in a study of CD4 T cells in relation to SARS-CoV-2 and coronaviruses. Findings and limits, study-wide: Compared with monoreactive clones, crossreactive clones showed significantly weaker SARS-CoV-2 expansion.

CD4+ T cells from unexposed donors were obtained before the COVID-19 pandemic (2011-2018). Cryopreserved PBMCs were CD4-enriched, then split into naive and memory cells. The method was immunoSEQ multiplex PCR; TCRdb's version includes in-frame clones alone and lacks a portion of them. This sample has some 68,000 clones, with approximately 93% found just once. Comment on this clone: Antigen: not known.

Germline V CDR1 and CDR2: MNHNY, SVGAGI (reference sequence). Trimming removed 4 bases from V and 1 base from J, with 13 bases in between. This CDR3 contains 16 residues. The source is a human donor in good health. The chain links TRBV6-6 to TRBJ2-2; D is ambiguous. Input material: naive CD4+ T cells from PBMCs. Subset of the sample: naive CD4+ T cells isolated by negative enrichment. The CDR3 nucleotides are TGTGCCAGCAGTTGGGCGTCAGGTTGGAACACCGGGGAGCTGTTTTTT. This translates into CASSWASGWNTGELFF.